This T cell receptor beta chain was profiled in a study of CD8 T cells in ankylosing spondylitis. The trim removed 2 bases at V and 5 bases at J, leaving 6 bases unmatched. The germline CDR1 and CDR2 sequences are SGHNT and YYREEE (reference sequence). The CDR3 has 14 amino acids. Whole-study findings and limits: Typical of ankylosing spondylitis blood, it appeared, was a TCR beta motif of about eight highly homologous variants.

This clonotype was detected many times. Its antigen remains unknown. MiXCR, applied by TCRdb to the 5' RACE reads, yields one record per CDR3 protein. Of around 91,000 distinct CDR3 sequences in the sample, around 8.3% were seen once. The clonotype comes from a male donor with ankylosing spondylitis. This rearrangement joins TRBV5-4 to TRBJ1-1; TRBD1 agrees at 7 bases. Sequenced: blood, either unsorted or a sorted T cell fraction (not recorded which). DNA of the CDR3: TGTGCCAGCAGCTTTAGGGGGCTTAGGACTGAAGCTTTCTTT. Its translation: CASSFRGLRTEAFF.